Given below is one TCR beta chain in context. Its antigen is currently unknown. Nominally healthy donors provided the samples, though records likely missed some immune exposures. The data derive from a study of cytomegalovirus exposure and HLA in healthy donors. Study outcomes and limitations: Looking again later, the authors saw that most CMV-associated TCR beta chains seemed HLA-restricted. According to an earlier analysis, most TCR beta V segments yielded productive rearrangements about 90% or about 30% of the time.

It was with 60 Vbeta and 13 Jbeta primers that the PCR ran. The table came from immunoSEQ multiplex PCR; TCRdb's copy has only in-frame clones and leaves some out. The table includes 110,000 to 150,000 clones, 65% to 85% detected once. This CDR3 contains 14 residues. Germline CDR1 is SGHAT and CDR2 is FQNNGV. The V end lost 4 bases, the J end lost 4 bases, and 11 bases lay between the germline ends. The chain recombines TRBV11-2 with TRBJ2-1; D is perhaps TRBD2 (6 bases). This TCR derives from a middle-aged woman in good health and CMV-seropositive. The sample was PBMCs. The chain's CDR3 is CASSSRTTYNEQFF. Here the CDR3 DNA reads TGTGCCAGCAGCTCTCGGACTACTTACAATGAGCAGTTCTTC.